The 14 T cell receptor beta chains below come from one sample, sequenced in a study of shared clonotypes between healthy human individuals. Repertoires were generated with immunoSEQ multiplex PCR, while TCRdb's copy carries only in-frame clones and drops some. The table records some 2.3 million clones, approximately 93% of them present only once. Material for sequencing was naive CD4+ T cells from PBMCs. Subset denoted: CD45RA+ positively selected. These receptors were collected from a man aged 18 to 30 in good health. Some clones in this sample may be carry-over from other donors' samples.

CDR3 loop: CSALTGGYSEAFF. Written as DNA, the CDR3 is TGCAGCGCCCTGACAGGGGGATACTCTGAAGCTTTCTTT. The chain recombines TRBV29-1 with TRBJ1-1, with 9 bases aligning to TRBD1. Germline V gene sequence: CDR1 SQVTM, CDR2 ANQGSEA. V trimming: 7 bases; J trimming: 6 bases; junction bases outside the gene matches: 9. The CDR3 is made up of 13 amino acids. The full variable domain, rest sourced from reference TRBV29-1 and TRBJ1-1, is SAVISQKPSRDICQRGTSLTIQCQVDSQVTMMFWYRQQPGQSLTLIATANQGSEATYESGFVIDKFPISRPNLTFSTLTVSNMSPEDSSIYLCSALTGGYSEAFFGQGTRLTVV.

The V call is TRBV9, the J call TRBJ2-3, with 7 bases lining up with TRBD2. This CDR3 has 14 amino acids. V gave up 4 bases and J gave up 3 bases; unmatched junction bases: 5. Germline values: CDR1 SGDLS, CDR2 YYNGEE. The CDR3 DNA reads as TGTGCCAGCAGCTCTAGGGAGGGGACAGATACGCAGTATTTT. This encodes CASSSREGTDTQYF. The full variable domain, with the rest looked up from reference TRBV9 and TRBJ2-3, is DSGVTQTPKHLITATGQRVTLRCSPRSGDLSVYWYQQSLDQGLQFLIQYYNGEERAKGNILERFSAQQFPDLHSELNLSSLELGDSALYFCASSSREGTDTQYFGPGTRLTVL.

The chain joins TRBV4-2 to TRBJ2-2, with 16 bases matching TRBD2. CDR3 length: 18 residues. V trimming: 4 bases; J trimming: 5 bases; junction bases outside the gene matches: 7. Germline V CDR1 and CDR2: LGHNA, YNFKEQ. This chain's CDR3 is CASSRGTSGRARTGELFF. CDR3 DNA: TGTGCCAGCAGCCGAGGGACTAGCGGGAGGGCCAGGACCGGGGAGCTGTTTTTT.

The table lists this clone with a count of one. The chain is built from TRBV28 and TRBJ2-1, with D possibly matching TRBD1 (6 bases). V was trimmed by 5 bases and J by 3 bases, leaving 14 bases between them. The CDR3 is made up of 15 amino acids. From germline, CDR1 is MDHEN and CDR2 SYDVKM. This CDR3 is CASSISGHDYNEQFF. The CDR3 nucleotides read TGTGCCAGCAGTATATCGGGACACGACTACAATGAGCAGTTCTTC.

The J gene is TRBJ2-5, the V gene TRBV7-3, with TRBD1 as a possible D gene (7 bases). The germline V and J ends were trimmed by 5 bases and 5 bases, with 18 bases remaining between them. The CDR3 is made up of 15 amino acids. Looked up from germline, CDR1 is SGHTA and CDR2 is FQGTGA. CDR3 sequence (DNA): TGTGCCAGCAGCCGAGGTCAGGGGGGCAGCGAGACCCAGTACTTC. Protein: CASSRGQGGSETQYF.

The V and J genes are TRBV20-1 and TRBJ1-5; 9 bases fit TRBD1. CDR1 and CDR2 (germline): DFQATT, SNEGSKA (reference sequence). J lost 10 bases, V lost 6 bases, and 4 bases had no gene match. The CDR3 is made up of 11 amino acids. For the CDR3, the DNA is TGCAGTGCCGCGACAGGGGGTCCCCAGCATTTT. Translated, it gives CSAATGGPQHF.

This sequence joins TRBV14 and TRBJ2-2, with D hard to call. CDR1 and CDR2 from the germline V gene are SGHDN and FVKESK. CDR3 length equals 13 residues. Trimming pared 5 bases from V and 2 bases from J, leaving 6 bases between. In DNA, the CDR3 is TGTGCCAGCAGCTATAGAAACACCGGGGAGCTGTTTTTT. Amino acids: CASSYRNTGELFF.

The rearrangement joins TRBV9 to TRBJ2-3; 8 positions match TRBD1. Germline V CDR1 and CDR2: SGDLS, YYNGEE. The CDR3 runs to 17 residues. V was clipped by 5 bases and J by 0 bases; unmatched bases: 11. The chain's CDR3 is CASSAGRWTGSTDTQYF. In nucleotides, the CDR3 is TGTGCCAGCAGTGCTGGCCGATGGACAGGGAGCACAGATACGCAGTATTTT. The entire variable domain, with the rest obtained from reference TRBV9 and TRBJ2-3, is as follows: DSGVTQTPKHLITATGQRVTLRCSPRSGDLSVYWYQQSLDQGLQFLIQYYNGEERAKGNILERFSAQQFPDLHSELNLSSLELGDSALYFCASSAGRWTGSTDTQYFGPGTRLTVL.

V is TRBV7-2 and J is TRBJ2-3; 10 bases map to TRBD2. V was clipped by 1 base and J by 3 bases; unmatched bases: 4. The V gene's germline CDR1 is SGHTA and CDR2 FQGNSA. The CDR3 covers 16 residues. In DNA, the CDR3 is TGTGCCAGCAGCTTAGGAAGGACTAGCGGAACAGATACGCAGTATTTT. Residues: CASSLGRTSGTDTQYF.

V usage is TRBV7-9 and J usage is TRBJ1-5; no clear D gene. Between the trimmed V and J ends, which lost 1 base and 7 bases, there was a span of 8 bases. Germline V gene lookup returns CDR1 SEHNR and CDR2 FQNEAQ (reference sequence). CDR3 length: 13 amino acids. The chain's CDR3 is CASSLGGEQPQHF. The CDR3, as DNA: TGTGCCAGCAGCTTAGGAGGAGAACAGCCCCAGCATTTT.

The rearrangement uses TRBV9 and TRBJ1-4; D remains unclear. The CDR3 spans 17 residues. Trimming left V 0 bases short and J 0 bases short, with 12 bases between. Looked up from germline, CDR1 is SGDLS and CDR2 is YYNGEE. The CDR3 region is CASSVGEAIATNEKLFF. CDR3 in DNA: TGTGCCAGCAGCGTAGGGGAAGCAATTGCAACTAATGAAAAACTGTTTTTT.

The rearrangement links TRBV29-1 to TRBJ1-2; the match to TRBD1 covers 7 bases. CDR1 is SQVTM and CDR2 is ANQGSEA in the germline V gene. This CDR3 contains 15 residues. V lost 1 base to trimming and J lost 5 bases; unmatched junction nucleotides: 10. The CDR3 sequence: CSVEVPLRQGYGYTF. CDR3 bases: TGCAGCGTTGAAGTTCCCCTTAGACAGGGTTATGGCTACACCTTC. Full variable domain (remainder filled in from reference TRBV29-1 and TRBJ1-2): SAVISQKPSRDICQRGTSLTIQCQVDSQVTMMFWYRQQPGQSLTLIATANQGSEATYESGFVIDKFPISRPNLTFSTLTVSNMSPEDSSIYLCSVEVPLRQGYGYTFGSGTRLTVV.

V usage is TRBV7-2 and J usage is TRBJ1-3; no clear D. The V end was cut by 6 bases, the J end by 1 base, with 7 bases between. The CDR3 extends over 13 amino acids. Looked up from germline, CDR1 is SGHTA and CDR2 is FQGNSA. CDR3 sequence (DNA): TGTGCCAGCAGACCAGGATCTGGAAACACCATATATTTT. This sequence encodes CASRPGSGNTIYF.

This clone has just one count. V gene TRBV11-2 combines with J gene TRBJ2-3; 9 nucleotides line up with TRBD1. The CDR3 is 17 residues long. The ends lost 3 bases at V and 0 bases at J; junction bases unmatched: 7. The germline CDR1 and CDR2 sequences are SGHAT and FQNNGV. CDR3 in amino acids: CASSLGQGLTSTDTQYF. The CDR3 nucleotides read TGTGCCAGCAGCTTGGGACAGGGATTGACTAGCACAGATACGCAGTATTTT.